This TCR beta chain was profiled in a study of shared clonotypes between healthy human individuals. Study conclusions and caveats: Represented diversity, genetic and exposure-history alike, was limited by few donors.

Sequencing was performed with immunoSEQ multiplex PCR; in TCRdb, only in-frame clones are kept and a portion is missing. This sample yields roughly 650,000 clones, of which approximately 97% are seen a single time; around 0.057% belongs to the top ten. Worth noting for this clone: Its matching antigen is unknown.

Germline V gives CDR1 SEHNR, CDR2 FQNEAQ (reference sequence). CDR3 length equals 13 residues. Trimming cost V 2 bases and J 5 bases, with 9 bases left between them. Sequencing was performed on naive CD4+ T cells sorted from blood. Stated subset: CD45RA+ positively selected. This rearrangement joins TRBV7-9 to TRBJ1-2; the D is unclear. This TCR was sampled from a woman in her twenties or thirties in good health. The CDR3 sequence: CASSLQELYGYTF. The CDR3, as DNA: TGTGCCAGCAGCTTACAAGAGCTTTATGGCTACACCTTC.